This is a list of T cell receptor beta chains from one sample in a study of T-cell memory formation after mild COVID-19. Each CDR3 protein is one row after TCRdb ran MiXCR on the 5' RACE reads. The sample carries 110,000 to 150,000 distinct CDR3 sequences, approximately 25% recorded once. Material for sequencing was PBMCs or a T cell subset sorted from them (not recorded which). These receptors came from an adult woman who had mild COVID-19 (a few samples of this study predate the infection). Cell type and time point are not known. The CDR3 runs from the conserved cysteine through the conserved F or W. The D gene is left open where the match is weak. A row's size may be missing; if present it is once, few, many or a size class.

size,J,V,D,DNA,CDR3
NA,TRBJ2-6,TRBV4-1,TRBD1,TGCGCCAGCAGCCAAGATACAGGGGTGGTTACTGGGGCCAACGTCCTGACTTTC,CASSQDTGVVTGANVLTF
NA,TRBJ1-5,TRBV30,NA,TGTGCCTGGAGTATGGACAAGGGCGGTCAGCCCCAGCATTTT,CAWSMDKGGQPQHF
few,TRBJ2-7,TRBV25-1,NA,TGTGCCAGCAGTGGAATTTACGAGCAGTACTTC,CASSGIYEQYF
many,TRBJ2-1,TRBV5-6,NA,TGTGCCAGCAGCGCGGGTAGCAGTCTGGTTGAGCAGTTCTTC,CASSAGSSLVEQFF
NA,TRBJ2-5,TRBV2,NA,TGTGCCAGCAGTGATGGGGGGCCAGGGGATGAGACCCAGTACTTC,CASSDGGPGDETQYF
NA,TRBJ1-2,TRBV12-3/TRBV12-4,NA,TGTGCCAGCAGTTATCCGGCTAACTATGGCTACACCTTC,CASSYPANYGYTF
NA,TRBJ1-2,TRBV2,NA,TGTGCCAGCAGGGGGGCTGGGGGAGCCTATGGCTACACCTTC,CASRGAGGAYGYTF
NA,TRBJ1-1,TRBV7-2,NA,TGTGCCAGCAGCTTTCCCACCTGGGGTGAAGCTTTCTTT,CASSFPTWGEAFF
NA,TRBJ2-5,TRBV7-6,TRBD2,TGTGCCAGCAGCTTTTTAGCGGGAGGCACCTTTAGTGAGACCCAGTACTTC,CASSFLAGGTFSETQYF
many,TRBJ2-7,TRBV27,NA,TGTGCCAGCAGTTTAAGCGGGTACGAGCAGTACTTC,CASSLSGYEQYF